These 13 T cell receptor beta chains were sequenced from one sample in a study of T cells in Graves' hyperthyroidism and ophthalmopathy (dated by TCRdb to between 2018 and 2021). Receptors were amplified or captured by multiplex PCR. Sequencing was performed on an Illumina HiSeq 2000. The TCR beta CDR3 regions were amplified from the RNA transcripts. The first round of RT-PCR for the TCR CDR3 was performed with the HTBI primer set and the Qiagen OneStep RT-PCR kit. TCRdb reprocessed the public reads (quality trimming at Q25 with fastp, clone calling with MiXCR) and kept in-frame beta chains. Each entry merges the rows of one CDR3 protein and shows their most common DNA and genes. In all, the sample holds some 570,000 distinct CDR3 sequences, and under 20% of those were seen once. Approximately 18% of the sample is in the top ten clones. Sequencing was performed on blood. The receptors were sampled from a woman between 18 and 30 years old with Graves' ophthalmopathy.

This clonotype was detected a few times. This sequence joins TRBV7-2 and TRBJ1-1; unclear D gene. CDR1 SGHTA and CDR2 FQGNSA come from the germline V gene. CDR3 length: 14 residues. V lost 5 bases and J lost 8, with 18 bases in between. The CDR3 is CASSPLWATIEAFF. In nucleotides, the CDR3 is TGTGCCAGCAGCCCGCTGTGGGCCACCATAGAAGCTTTCTTT.

The V call is TRBV10-3, the J call TRBJ1-4; no definite D call. This CDR3 contains 13 residues. From germline, CDR1 is ENHRY and CDR2 SYGVKD. Between the trimmed V and J ends, which lost 5 bases and 3 bases, there was a span of 7 bases. In DNA, the CDR3 is TGTGCCATCAGTAAGGGAGCTAATGAAAAACTGTTTTTT. It translates to CAISKGANEKLFF.

This clonotype came up many times. The chain employs TRBV28 and TRBJ2-7; the D gene is possibly TRBD2 (5 bases). V shed 5 bases and J shed 3 bases, with 14 bases lying between them. CDR3 length: 14 amino acids. The germline CDR1 and CDR2 sequences are MDHEN and SYDVKM. Here the CDR3 reads CASSDAGLLYEQYF. The CDR3 nucleotides read TGTGCCAGCAGTGACGCGGGCCTCCTCTACGAGCAGTACTTC.

This chain joins TRBV19 and TRBJ2-1, with TRBD1 as a possible D gene (7 bases). Trimming removed 6 bases at V and 5 bases at J, with 14 bases between. Germline-derived CDR1 and CDR2 are LNHDA and SQIVND (reference sequence). CDR3 length: 14 amino acids. The CDR3 sequence is CASRGQGGNNEQFF. DNA for the CDR3: TGTGCCAGTAGGGGTCAGGGGGGAAACAATGAGCAGTTCTTC.

The J gene is TRBJ2-7, the V gene TRBV4-1; perhaps TRBD1 as D (6 bases). Trimming took 4 bases from V and 4 from J, leaving 11 bases between them. Germline V gene data show CDR1 as MGHRA and CDR2 as YSYEKL. CDR3 length: 13 residues. CDR3 loop: CASSLNTGYEQYF. As DNA, the CDR3 is TGCGCCAGCAGCCTTAATACAGGGTACGAGCAGTACTTC.

This clonotype showed up many times. The CDR3 coding sequence is TGTGCCAGCAGTGGACAGGAATTCTACGAGCAGTACTTC. Translating gives CASSGQEFYEQYF. The V call is TRBV2, the J call TRBJ2-7; TRBD1 is a possible D gene (6 bases). The ends were cut back, 4 bases at V and 3 bases at J, with 10 bases in the middle. Per the germline V gene, CDR1 is SNHLY and CDR2 is FYNNEI. The CDR3 has 13 amino acids.

This chain links TRBV30 with TRBJ1-2; D is ambiguous. Trimming pared 0 bases from V and 6 bases from J, leaving 8 bases between. Germline CDR1 is GTSNPN and CDR2 is SVGIG (reference sequence). The CDR3 runs 12 residues. CDR3 DNA: TGTGCCTGGAGTGTACAGAGAGATGGCTACACCTTC. This sequence encodes CAWSVQRDGYTF. Combining the CDR3 with reference TRBV30 and TRBJ1-2 gives the whole variable domain SQTIHQWPATLVQPVGSPLSLECTVEGTSNPNLYWYRQAAGRGLQLLFYSVGIGQISSEVPQNLSASRPQDRQFILSSKKLLLSDSGFYLCAWSVQRDGYTFGSGTRLTVV.

This clonotype was counted between two and nine times. The chain recombines TRBV3-1 with TRBJ2-2, with a weak D call TRBD1 (6 bases). Deletions cut 0 bases from V and 12 bases from J, with 8 bases between. CDR3 length: 12 residues. From germline, CDR1 is LGHDT and CDR2 YNNKEL (reference sequence). CDR3 sequence: CASSQDTGKLFF. CDR3 coding DNA: TGTGCCAGCAGCCAAGATACAGGGAAGCTGTTTTTT.

A single count supports this clonotype. The chain recombines TRBV7-2 with TRBJ2-5, with 16 bases identical to TRBD2. Trimming took 4 bases from V and 1 from J; bases not matched to a gene: 3. This CDR3 spans 17 amino acids. Germline V gene data show CDR1 as SGHTA and CDR2 as FQGNSA. The CDR3 loop reads CASSSGTSGGAQETQYF. CDR3 bases: TGTGCCAGCAGCTCCGGGACTAGCGGGGGGGCCCAAGAGACCCAGTACTTC.

This sequence joins TRBV2 and TRBJ1-2, with 7 bases identical to TRBD1. This CDR3 has 14 amino acids. J lost 2 bases, V lost 4 bases, and 4 bases had no gene match. The germline CDR1 and CDR2 sequences are SNHLY and FYNNEI. The CDR3 spells CASSVGTENYGYTF. DNA for the CDR3: TGTGCCAGCAGTGTAGGGACAGAGAACTATGGCTACACCTTC.

The rearrangement links TRBV20-1 to TRBJ1-5; D gene ambiguous. This CDR3 is built from 15 residues. Germline V gene sequence: CDR1 DFQATT, CDR2 SNEGSKA (reference sequence). Trimming shortened V by 3 bases and J by 0 bases, and 12 bases separated the two germline ends. Here the CDR3 reads CSASFTANSNQPQHF. For the CDR3, the DNA is TGCAGTGCTAGTTTCACAGCTAATAGCAATCAGCCCCAGCATTTT.

The V gene is TRBV4-1, the J gene TRBJ1-1; D not resolved. The CDR3 has 14 amino acids. Germline V gene sequence: CDR1 MGHRA, CDR2 YSYEKL. Trimming removed 4 bases at V and 2 bases at J, with 11 bases between. This CDR3 is CASSRFQVNTEAFF. Here the CDR3 DNA reads TGCGCCAGCAGCCGCTTCCAGGTTAACACTGAAGCTTTCTTT.

This clonotype has more than one count but fewer than ten. The chain links TRBV6-1 to TRBJ2-7, with D perhaps given as TRBD1 or TRBD2 (6 bases each). Trimming stripped 3 bases from V and 0 bases from J, with 18 bases between. Germline V gene lookup returns CDR1 MNHNS and CDR2 SASEGT. The CDR3 totals 17 residues. This chain's CDR3 is CASSDPWGATRSYEQYF. In DNA, the CDR3 is TGTGCCAGCAGTGACCCCTGGGGGGCTACCCGCTCCTACGAGCAGTACTTC.